These 21 T cell receptor beta chains share one sample of origin, sequenced in a study of blood T cell repertoires in COVID-19. Profiling relied on immunoSEQ multiplex PCR, and the TCRdb table lists in-frame clones only, not all of them. Here the sample spans roughly 140,000 clones, around 84% being singletons. The sample taken for sequencing was peripheral blood. These receptors all come from a human donor in a cohort sampled during active COVID-19.

The chain uses TRBV4-2 and TRBJ2-7; the D gene is possibly TRBD1 (7 bases). Germline V gene lookup returns CDR1 LGHNA and CDR2 YNFKEQ. V was cut by 3 bases and J by 4 bases, with 19 bases left in between. The CDR3 is made up of 16 amino acids. The CDR3 DNA reads as TGTGCCAGCAGCCAGAGGGTGGGCCAGGGGGGATACGAGCAGTACTTC. Protein: CASSQRVGQGGYEQYF.

V gene TRBV15 combines with J gene TRBJ1-3; D is perhaps TRBD1 (6 bases). The CDR3 is 16 amino acids. Deletions cut 3 bases from V and 0 bases from J, with 12 bases between. Germline V gene data show CDR1 as LNHNV and CDR2 as YYDKDF (reference sequence). The CDR3 DNA sequence: TGTGCCACCAGCAGGAAAACAGGGCTCTCTGGAAACACCATATATTTT. Its protein product is CATSRKTGLSGNTIYF.

The rearrangement links TRBV2 to TRBJ1-2, with 8 positions matching TRBD1. The V and J ends lost 6 bases and 0 bases, in that order; junction bases with no gene match: 6. The CDR3 is made up of 15 amino acids. Germline CDR1 SNHLY, CDR2 FYNNEI. The CDR3 region is CASRSGQGPNYGYTF. The CDR3 DNA reads TGTGCCAGCAGGTCAGGACAGGGTCCTAACTATGGCTACACCTTC.

This chain joins TRBV14 and TRBJ1-2; possibly TRBD1 for D (6 bases). This CDR3 is 12 amino acids long. V lost 4 bases and J 7 bases, leaving 10 bases between the germline ends. The germline gives CDR1 SGHDN, CDR2 FVKESK. Written as DNA, the CDR3 is TGTGCCAGCAGCCGGACAGACGTTGGCTACACCTTC. Protein product: CASSRTDVGYTF.

The V gene is TRBV15, the J gene TRBJ2-3, with 9 bases that match TRBD2. The CDR3 totals 18 residues. Germline CDR1 and CDR2: LNHNV and YYDKDF (reference sequence). The ends lost 0 bases at V and 2 bases at J; junction bases unmatched: 9. The CDR3 protein is CATSRDSGGGGATDTQYF. The CDR3, as DNA: TGTGCCACCAGCAGAGATTCGGGTGGCGGGGGGGCCACAGATACGCAGTATTTT.

This clone was recorded a few times. The rearrangement joins TRBV12-3 or TRBV12-4 to TRBJ2-6; D is ambiguous. Trimming removed 3 bases from V and 3 bases from J, with 3 bases in between. The CDR3 is 13 amino acids. CDR3 in amino acids: CASSFLGANVLTF. CDR3 coding DNA: TGTGCCAGCAGTTTTCTTGGGGCCAACGTCCTGACTTTC.

This clone showed up just a few times. The rearrangement links TRBV15 to TRBJ2-7; 10 nucleotides line up with TRBD1. The CDR3 runs 18 residues. CDR1 and CDR2 (germline): LNHNV, YYDKDF (reference sequence). V was clipped by 0 bases and J by 5 bases; unmatched bases: 13. This chain's CDR3 is CATSRDSNTGTGVHEQYF. CDR3 DNA sequence: TGTGCCACCAGCAGAGACTCCAACACCGGGACAGGGGTGCACGAGCAGTACTTC.

The chain couples TRBV4-2 to TRBJ1-1; D is possibly TRBD1 (6 bases). The CDR3 consists of 13 residues. V gave up 3 bases and J gave up 3 bases, with 8 bases separating them. The germline V gene has CDR1 LGHNA and CDR2 YNFKEQ. In nucleotides, the CDR3 is TGTGCCAGCAGCCATAACAGGGACACTGAAGCTTTCTTT. Protein sequence: CASSHNRDTEAFF.

The rearrangement links TRBV28 to TRBJ1-3; D is uncertain. This CDR3 is built from 15 residues. V was cut by 4 bases and J by 0 bases, with 10 bases left in between. Germline CDR1 is MDHEN and CDR2 is SYDVKM. The CDR3 sequence: CASSYHGSSGNTIYF. In DNA form, the CDR3 reads TGTGCCAGCAGTTACCACGGGAGCTCTGGAAACACCATATATTTT. Full variable domain (remainder filled in from reference TRBV28 and TRBJ1-3): DVKVTQSSRYLVKRTGEKVFLECVQDMDHENMFWYRQDPGLGLRLIYFSYDVKMKEKGDIPEGYSVSREKKERFSLILESASTNQTSMYLCASSYHGSSGNTIYFGEGSWLTVV.

This clone was seen once. The rearrangement uses TRBV4-3 and TRBJ1-5; D ambiguous. Germline-derived CDR1 and CDR2 are LGHNA and YSLEER. This CDR3 contains 16 residues. The V and J ends lost 0 bases and 2 bases respectively, with 11 bases between them. The CDR3: CASSQELRTGNQPQHF. The CDR3 DNA is TGCGCCAGCAGCCAAGAACTAAGGACTGGCAATCAGCCCCAGCATTTT.

The chain has TRBV7-2 and TRBJ1-3; 8 bases map to TRBD1. Trimming took 5 bases from V and 0 from J; bases not matched to a gene: 9. Germline CDR1 is SGHTA and CDR2 is FQGNSA. CDR3 length: 17 amino acids. The CDR3 sequence: CASSVDRALSSGNTIYF. In DNA, the CDR3 is TGTGCCAGCAGCGTGGACAGGGCCCTATCCTCTGGAAACACCATATATTTT.

The chain uses TRBV5-1 and TRBJ2-3; D is undetermined. V was clipped by 1 base and J by 0 bases, with 6 bases between them. The CDR3 covers 14 residues. Germline V CDR1 and CDR2: SGHRS, YFSETQ. The DNA for the CDR3 is TGCGCCAGCAGCTTGTTCCTTAGCACAGATACGCAGTATTTT. It specifies CASSLFLSTDTQYF. Based on the CDR3 plus reference TRBV5-1 and TRBJ2-3, the full variable domain is KAGVTQTPRYLIKTRGQQVTLSCSPISGHRSVSWYQQTPGQGLQFLFEYFSETQRNKGNFPGRFSGRQFSNSRSEMNVSTLELGDSALYLCASSLFLSTDTQYFGPGTRLTVL.

The genes are TRBV5-6 and TRBJ1-1; D not resolved. The CDR3 runs 12 residues. Trimming removed 3 bases at V and 0 bases at J, with 3 bases between. Germline assignment: CDR1 SGHDT and CDR2 YYEEEE. CDR3 sequence reads: CASSSVNTEAFF. The CDR3, as DNA: TGTGCCAGCAGCTCAGTGAACACTGAAGCTTTCTTT.

The V call is TRBV9, the J call TRBJ1-5, with D uncertain. V lost 3 bases, J lost 1 base, and 11 bases lay in between. The CDR3 has 15 amino acids. Germline lookup yields CDR1 SGDLS and CDR2 YYNGEE. This CDR3 is CASSGGAGSNQPQHF. In nucleotides, the CDR3 is TGTGCCAGCAGCGGCGGCGCGGGAAGCAATCAGCCCCAGCATTTT.

The chain joins TRBV27 to TRBJ2-2; 7 nucleotides line up with TRBD2. This CDR3 has 15 residues. Germline CDR1 is MNHEY and CDR2 is SMNVEV (reference sequence). Trimming took 3 bases from V and 4 from J; bases not matched to a gene: 5. CDR3 bases: TGTGCCAGCAGTTTTGGGACGGGGGGCACCGGGGAGCTGTTTTTT. Translation gives CASSFGTGGTGELFF.

The chain recombines TRBV15 with TRBJ1-4; maybe TRBD1 (6 bases). Germline V gene sequence: CDR1 LNHNV, CDR2 YYDKDF (reference sequence). This CDR3 region has 15 residues. V gave up 0 bases and J gave up 8 bases, with 13 bases separating them. The CDR3 bases are TGTGCCACCAGCAGAGATCCCCAGGGGTGGGAAAAACTGTTTTTT. It yields the protein CATSRDPQGWEKLFF.

This chain links TRBV6-5 with TRBJ2-1, with TRBD2 as a possible D gene (6 bases). The CDR3 runs to 14 residues. Germline V gene lookup returns CDR1 MNHEY and CDR2 SVGAGI. V lost 4 bases, J lost 2 bases, and 9 bases lay in between. The CDR3 sequence is CASSSRGTYNEQFF. CDR3 nucleotide sequence: TGTGCCAGCAGTTCCCGGGGGACCTACAATGAGCAGTTCTTC.

The rearrangement uses TRBV6-1 and TRBJ1-2, with a weak D call TRBD1 (6 bases). The ends were cut back, 1 base at V and 4 bases at J, with 13 bases in the middle. CDR3 length equals 15 residues. Germline V CDR1 and CDR2: MNHNS, SASEGT. The CDR3 bases are TGTGCCAGCAGTGAAGTAGGGGTGGGGGCCTATGGCTACACCTTC. Encoded protein: CASSEVGVGAYGYTF.

J is TRBJ1-2 and V is TRBV6-5; 7 bases are shared with TRBD1. The ends lost 0 bases at V and 0 bases at J; junction bases unmatched: 1. CDR1 is MNHEY, CDR2 SVGAGI, per germline. The CDR3 spans 15 residues. The chain's CDR3 is CASSYSGQSNYGYTF. The CDR3 DNA reads TGTGCCAGCAGTTACTCGGGACAGTCTAACTATGGCTACACCTTC.

A single count supports this clone. This chain uses TRBV5-1 with TRBJ1-5; the match to TRBD1 covers 8 bases. Germline V gene sequence: CDR1 SGHRS, CDR2 YFSETQ. Trimming at V came to 3 bases and at J to 4 bases, leaving 6 bases not matched to a gene. CDR3 size: 15 residues. CDR3 coding DNA: TGCGCCAGCAGCTCCGGGACAGGAGATAATCAGCCCCAGCATTTT. It is translated as CASSSGTGDNQPQHF.

This chain joins TRBV19 and TRBJ2-2, with D possibly matching TRBD2 (5 bases). Trimming left V 6 bases short and J 7 bases short, with 15 bases between. Germline CDR1 LNHDA, CDR2 SQIVND (reference sequence). This CDR3 has 14 amino acids. CDR3 region: CASRTFGGGGELFF. CDR3 DNA: TGTGCCAGTAGAACGTTTGGCGGAGGCGGGGAGCTGTTTTTT.